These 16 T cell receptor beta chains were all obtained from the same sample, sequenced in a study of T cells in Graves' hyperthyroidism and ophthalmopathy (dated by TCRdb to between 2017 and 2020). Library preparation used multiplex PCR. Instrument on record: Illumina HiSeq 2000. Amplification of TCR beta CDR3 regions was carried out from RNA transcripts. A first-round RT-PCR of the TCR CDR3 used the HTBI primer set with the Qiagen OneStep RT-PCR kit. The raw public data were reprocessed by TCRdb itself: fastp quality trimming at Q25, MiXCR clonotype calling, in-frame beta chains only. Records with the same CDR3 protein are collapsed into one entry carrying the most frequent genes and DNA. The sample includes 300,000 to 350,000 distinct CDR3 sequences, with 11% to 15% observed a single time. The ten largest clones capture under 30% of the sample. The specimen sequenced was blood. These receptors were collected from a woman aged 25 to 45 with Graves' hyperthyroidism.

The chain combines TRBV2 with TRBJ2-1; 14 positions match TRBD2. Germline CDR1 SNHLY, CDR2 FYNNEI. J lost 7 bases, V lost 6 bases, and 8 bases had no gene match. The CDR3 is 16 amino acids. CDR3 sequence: CASRAGLAGVGNEQFF. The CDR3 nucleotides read TGTGCCAGCAGGGCGGGACTAGCGGGAGTAGGGAATGAGCAGTTCTTC.

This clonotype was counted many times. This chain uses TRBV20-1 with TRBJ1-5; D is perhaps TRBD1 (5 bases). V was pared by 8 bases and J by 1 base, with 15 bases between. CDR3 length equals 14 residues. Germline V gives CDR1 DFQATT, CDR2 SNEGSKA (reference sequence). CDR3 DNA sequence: TGCAGTACAACTCAGGGCGTGAGCAATCAGCCCCAGCATTTT. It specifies CSTTQGVSNQPQHF.

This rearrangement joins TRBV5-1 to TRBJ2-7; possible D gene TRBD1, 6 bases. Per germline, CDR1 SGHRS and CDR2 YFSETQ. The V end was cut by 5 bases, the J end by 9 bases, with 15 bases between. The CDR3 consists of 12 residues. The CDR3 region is CASSQQTGLQYF. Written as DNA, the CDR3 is TGCGCCAGCAGTCAACAGACAGGTTTGCAGTACTTC.

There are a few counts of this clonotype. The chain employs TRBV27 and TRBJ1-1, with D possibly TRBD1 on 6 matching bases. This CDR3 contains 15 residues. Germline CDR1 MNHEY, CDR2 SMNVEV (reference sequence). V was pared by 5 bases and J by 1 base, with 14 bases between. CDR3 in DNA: TGTGCCAGCAGTGTAACAGGGATGAGGAACACTGAAGCTTTCTTT. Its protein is CASSVTGMRNTEAFF.

The CDR3 coding sequence is TGTGCCAGCTCACCTACAGATTCTGGGCAAAAACTGTTTTTT. It codes for CASSPTDSGQKLFF. The V gene is TRBV18, the J gene TRBJ1-4; D gene uncertain. The length of the CDR3 is 14 residues. The V gene lost 3 bases and the J gene lost 9 bases, with 14 bases spanning the gap. Looked up from germline, CDR1 is KGHSH and CDR2 is LQKENI. Together with reference TRBV18 and TRBJ1-4, the CDR3 gives the full variable domain: NAGVMQNPRHLVRRRGQEARLRCSPMKGHSHVYWYRQLPEEGLKFMVYLQKENIIDESGMPKERFSAEFPKEGPSILRIQQVVRGDSAAYFCASSPTDSGQKLFFGSGTQLSVL.

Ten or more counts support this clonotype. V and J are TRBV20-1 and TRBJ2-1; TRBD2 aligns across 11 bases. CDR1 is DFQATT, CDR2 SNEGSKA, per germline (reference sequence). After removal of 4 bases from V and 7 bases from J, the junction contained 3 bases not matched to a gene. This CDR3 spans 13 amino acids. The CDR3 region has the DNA TGCAGTGCTATACTAGCGGGAGTGAATGAGCAGTTCTTC. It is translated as CSAILAGVNEQFF.

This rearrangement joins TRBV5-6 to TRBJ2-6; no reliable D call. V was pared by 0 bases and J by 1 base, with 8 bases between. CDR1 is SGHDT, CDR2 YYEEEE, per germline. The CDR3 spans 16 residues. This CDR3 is CASSLVWESGANVLTF. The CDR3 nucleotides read TGTGCCAGCAGCTTGGTTTGGGAATCTGGGGCCAACGTCCTGACTTTC. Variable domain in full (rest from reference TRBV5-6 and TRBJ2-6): DAGVTQSPTHLIKTRGQQVTLRCSPKSGHDTVSWYQQALGQGPQFIFQYYEEEERQRGNFPDRFSGHQFPNYSSELNVNALLLGDSALYLCASSLVWESGANVLTFGAGSRLTVL.

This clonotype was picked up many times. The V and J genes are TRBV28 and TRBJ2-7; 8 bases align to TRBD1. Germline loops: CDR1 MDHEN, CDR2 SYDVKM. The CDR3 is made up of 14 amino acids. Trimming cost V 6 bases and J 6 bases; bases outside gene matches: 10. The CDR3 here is CASSISGTGGEQYF. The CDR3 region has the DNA TGTGCCAGCAGCATATCCGGGACAGGCGGCGAGCAGTACTTC.

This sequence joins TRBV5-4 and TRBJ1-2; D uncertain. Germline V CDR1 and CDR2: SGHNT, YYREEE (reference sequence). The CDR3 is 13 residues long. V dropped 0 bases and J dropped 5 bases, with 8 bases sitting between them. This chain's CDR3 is CASSLGRVYGYTF. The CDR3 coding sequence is TGTGCCAGCAGCTTGGGGAGGGTGTATGGCTACACCTTC.

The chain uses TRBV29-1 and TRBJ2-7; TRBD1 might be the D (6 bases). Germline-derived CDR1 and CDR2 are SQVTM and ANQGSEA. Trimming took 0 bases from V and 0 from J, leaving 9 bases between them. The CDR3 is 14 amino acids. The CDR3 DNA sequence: TGCAGCGTTGAAGAGAGGACAGCCTCCTACGAGCAGTACTTC. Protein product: CSVEERTASYEQYF.

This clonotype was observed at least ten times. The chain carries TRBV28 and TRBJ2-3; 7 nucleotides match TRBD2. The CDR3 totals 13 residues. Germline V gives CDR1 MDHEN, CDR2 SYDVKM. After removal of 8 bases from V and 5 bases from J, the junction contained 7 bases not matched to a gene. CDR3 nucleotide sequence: TGTGCCAGCGGGAGGGAAGATCAAGATACGCAGTATTTT. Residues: CASGREDQDTQYF. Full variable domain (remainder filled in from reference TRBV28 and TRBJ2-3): DVKVTQSSRYLVKRTGEKVFLECVQDMDHENMFWYRQDPGLGLRLIYFSYDVKMKEKGDIPEGYSVSREKKERFSLILESASTNQTSMYLCASGREDQDTQYFGPGTRLTVL.

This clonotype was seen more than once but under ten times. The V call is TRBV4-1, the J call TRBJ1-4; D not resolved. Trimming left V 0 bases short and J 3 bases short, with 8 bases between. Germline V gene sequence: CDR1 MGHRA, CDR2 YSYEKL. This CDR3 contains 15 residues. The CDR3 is CASSQEGGANEKLFF. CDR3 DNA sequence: TGCGCCAGCAGCCAAGAGGGCGGAGCTAATGAAAAACTGTTTTTT.

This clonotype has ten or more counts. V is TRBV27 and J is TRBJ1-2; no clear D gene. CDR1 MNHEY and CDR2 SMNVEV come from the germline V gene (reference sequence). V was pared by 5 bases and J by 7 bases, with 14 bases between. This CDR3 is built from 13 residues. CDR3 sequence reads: CASSLTRWVGYTF. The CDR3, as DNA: TGTGCCAGCAGTCTGACTCGGTGGGTTGGCTACACCTTC.

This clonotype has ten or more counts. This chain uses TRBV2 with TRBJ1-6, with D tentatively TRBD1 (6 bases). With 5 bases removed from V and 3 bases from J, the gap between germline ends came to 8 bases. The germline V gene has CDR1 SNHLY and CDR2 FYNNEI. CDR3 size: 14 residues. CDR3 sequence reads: CASSPDSYNSPLHF. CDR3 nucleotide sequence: TGTGCCAGCAGTCCGGACAGCTATAATTCACCCCTCCACTTT.

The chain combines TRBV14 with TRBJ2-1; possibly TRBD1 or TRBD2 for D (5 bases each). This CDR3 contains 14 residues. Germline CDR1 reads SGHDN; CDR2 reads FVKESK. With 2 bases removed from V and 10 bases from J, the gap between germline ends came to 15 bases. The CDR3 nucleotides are TGTGCCAGCAGCCAACAAGGGACCGACGGGGAGCAGTTCTTC. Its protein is CASSQQGTDGEQFF.

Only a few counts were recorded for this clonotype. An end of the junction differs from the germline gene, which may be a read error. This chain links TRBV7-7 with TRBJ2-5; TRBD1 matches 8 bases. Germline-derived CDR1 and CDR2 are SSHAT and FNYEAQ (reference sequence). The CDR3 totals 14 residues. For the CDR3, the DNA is TGTGCTAGCACCGAAGGACAGGGCCAAGAGACCCAGTACTTC. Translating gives CASTEGQGQETQYF.